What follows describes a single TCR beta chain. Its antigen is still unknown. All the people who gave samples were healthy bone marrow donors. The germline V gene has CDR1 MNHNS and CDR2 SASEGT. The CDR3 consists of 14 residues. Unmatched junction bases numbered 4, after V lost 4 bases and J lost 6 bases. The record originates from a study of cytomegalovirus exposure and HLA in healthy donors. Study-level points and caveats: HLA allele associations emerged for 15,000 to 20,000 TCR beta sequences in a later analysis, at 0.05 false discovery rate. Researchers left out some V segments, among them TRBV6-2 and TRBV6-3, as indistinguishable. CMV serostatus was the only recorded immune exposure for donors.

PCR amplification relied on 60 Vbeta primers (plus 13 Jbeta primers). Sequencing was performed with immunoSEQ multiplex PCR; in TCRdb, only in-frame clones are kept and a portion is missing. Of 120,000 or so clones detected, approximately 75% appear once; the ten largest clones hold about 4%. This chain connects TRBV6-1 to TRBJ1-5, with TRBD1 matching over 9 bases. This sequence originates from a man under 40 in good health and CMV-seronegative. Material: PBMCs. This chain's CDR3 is CASSGTGDGQPQHF. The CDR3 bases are TGTGCCAGCAGTGGGACAGGGGACGGTCAGCCCCAGCATTTT.